This TCR beta chain emerged from a study of OX40 agonist ivuxolimab in advanced cancers. Background for the entire study: The costimulatory receptor OX40 (CD134) was targeted by ivuxolimab, a fully human IgG2 agonistic monoclonal antibody. Intravenous ivuxolimab was administered to patients every 2 weeks at six dose levels: 0.01, 0.1, 0.3, 1.5, 3 and 10 mg/kg. Of the roughly 52 dose-escalation patients, hepatocellular carcinoma was present in roughly 19, melanoma in roughly 15, renal cell carcinoma in 9 and head and neck cancer in 9. The point of sequencing TCRbeta in the periphery was to test whether ivuxolimab changed TCR sequence diversity and drove clonal T-cell expansion. Patients were allowed to have had prior anti-PD-1, anti-PD-L1 or anti-CTLA-4 therapy, and 30% to 40% of the dose-escalation patients had been treated with checkpoint inhibitors. A male proportion of approximately 83% and a mean age of approximately 61 years, ranging from 23 to 79, were recorded for the dose-escalation cohort. The paper reports the monotherapy dose-escalation portion (N ≈ 52 patients) of the phase I ivuxolimab trial. Partial responses occurred in three dose-escalation patients, of whom one had hepatocellular carcinoma and two had cutaneous melanoma. Overall study results and their limits: Antigen specificity was not determined for the clonally expanded peripheral T cells. After ivuxolimab, more expanded clones were found on average in CD8+ T cells than in CD4+ T cells. In the 0.1-3.0 mg/kg groups, partial responders were among the patients with the lowest normalized peripheral clonal expansion, particularly in CD8+ T cells. Low levels of normalized T-cell clonal expansion were also shown by some nonresponding patients. At doses from 0.1 to 3.0 mg/kg, clonal expansion was seen in both CD4+ and CD8+ blood T cells between baseline and week 6.

V loses 3 bases, J loses 12 bases, and the germline ends lie 15 bases apart. CDR1 and CDR2 were assigned from the germline V gene as SGHTA and FQGNSA. Spanning cysteine to phenylalanine, the CDR3 consists of 13 amino acids. The kept DNA is CDR3 alone, 39 bases in frame from the first base. The trial excluded patients who had a history of autoimmune disease or who were on systemic immunosuppression. In every dose cohort, peripheral blood was drawn for TCR sequencing at baseline, cycle 4 day 1, and cycle 7 day 1. Samples came from an open-label, multicenter, first-in-human phase I dose-escalation trial of ivuxolimab. Adults with locally advanced or metastatic melanoma, renal cell carcinoma, hepatocellular carcinoma or head and neck squamous cell carcinoma were enrolled in the trial. Before TCR sequencing, CD4+ T cells and CD8+ T cells from peripheral blood were sorted into separate populations. In the case of this clone: It lacks a known antigen. The input lacks base qualities; no much larger clone sits a single base away.

For sequencing of the TCRbeta CDR3 region, genomic DNA was extracted from the sorted cells. The immunoSEQ Assay was used to sequence the TCRbeta CDR3 regions. TCRdb obtained this table from immuneACCESS and retained in-frame rearrangements with V and J assigned. These tables miss some clones; where compared with another copy, unresolved V genes account for less than half of the shortfall, and the remainder is unexplained. The table for this sample lists about 88,000 clones; 87% of them were counted only once. The ten largest clones represent around 1.6% of the sample. The sequencing used CD4+ or CD8+ T cells sorted from blood, collected in a trial of the OX40 agonist ivuxolimab. The TCR sequence derives from an adult with an advanced solid tumor such as melanoma, head and neck, liver or kidney cancer. The rearranged chain carries TRBV7-2 and TRBJ2-1; a tentative D call is TRBD2 (5 bases match). The DNA sequence is given as TGTGCCAGCAGCTTTGCCCCGGGGTTAGGGCAGTTCTTC. It translates as CASSFAPGLGQFF.